This T cell receptor (beta chain) was observed in a study of blood T cell repertoires in COVID-19. Study-level information: The origin of the acute and convalescent COVID-19 samples was the United States, Italy and Spain.

From germline, CDR1 is GTSNPN and CDR2 SVGIG (reference sequence). V lost 5 bases and J lost 5, with 13 bases in between. This CDR3 comprises 13 residues. Repertoires were generated with immunoSEQ multiplex PCR, while TCRdb's copy carries only in-frame clones and drops some. The sample contains some 120,000 clones, roughly 76% of which appear only once. The J gene is TRBJ1-5, the V gene TRBV30; the D gene is possibly TRBD1 (6 bases). This sequence was found in a human donor in a cohort sampled during active COVID-19. The sample consisted of peripheral blood. CDR3: CAWAQNRDQPQHF. The CDR3 bases are TGTGCCTGGGCCCAAAACAGGGATCAGCCCCAGCATTTT.